This passage covers 24 T cell receptor beta chains from one sample sequenced in a study of early T cells in non-severe SARS-CoV-2 infection. TCRdb re-called the 5' RACE reads through MiXCR, storing one row per CDR3 protein. This sample has some 58,000 distinct CDR3 sequences, with around 13% found just once. Specimen: whole blood. The receptor set was obtained from an adult who was a healthcare worker with PCR-confirmed SARS-CoV-2 infection or an uninfected control (not recorded which).

This clonotype was detected many times. The V and J genes are TRBV12-3 or TRBV12-4 and TRBJ1-2; 9 bases are a match to TRBD1. CDR3 length: 15 residues. J lost 2 bases, V lost 7 bases, and 8 bases had no gene match. CDR3 sequence (DNA): TGTGCCAGCACCGGGGGGGACAGGGAGAACTATGGCTACACCTTC. Amino acid sequence: CASTGGDRENYGYTF.

This clonotype was seen a few times. The V gene is TRBV7-2, the J gene TRBJ2-7; D is unclear. Germline CDR1 reads SGHTA; CDR2 reads FQGNSA. CDR3 length: 14 residues. V lost 7 bases and J lost 2, with 15 bases in between. CDR3 residues: CASMPRTETYEQYF. CDR3 bases: TGTGCCAGCATGCCGAGAACAGAGACCTACGAGCAGTACTTC.

Only a few counts were recorded for this clonotype. This chain links TRBV10-3 with TRBJ2-5; D may be TRBD1 or TRBD2 (5 bases each). V was cut by 11 bases and J by 4 bases, with 14 bases left in between. CDR1 and CDR2 from the germline V gene are ENHRY and SYGVKD. The CDR3 spans 12 residues. CDR3 region: CASGPGVETQYF. CDR3 nucleotides: TGTGCCTCGGGGCCGGGTGTAGAGACCCAGTACTTC.

This chain connects TRBV7-9 to TRBJ1-1; D gene ambiguous. The CDR3 sequence is 13 residues long. Germline lookup yields CDR1 SEHNR and CDR2 FQNEAQ (reference sequence). Deletions cut 3 bases from V and 3 bases from J, with 8 bases between. CDR3 loop: CASSFESDTEAFF. For the CDR3, the DNA is TGTGCCAGCAGCTTCGAGAGTGACACTGAAGCTTTCTTT.

This clonotype occurred many times. V gene TRBV7-7 combines with J gene TRBJ2-5; 7 bases map to TRBD1. CDR3 length: 13 residues. The germline V gene encodes CDR1 SSHAT and CDR2 FNYEAQ (reference sequence). After removal of 1 base from V and 4 bases from J, the junction contained 0 bases not matched to a gene. The CDR3 sequence: CASSLGQGETQYF. In nucleotides, the CDR3 is TGTGCCAGCAGCTTAGGACAGGGAGAGACCCAGTACTTC.

Only a few counts were recorded for this clonotype. J is TRBJ2-7 and V is TRBV29-1; D may be TRBD1 or TRBD2 (6 bases each). Trimming pared 6 bases from V and 2 bases from J, leaving 20 bases between. This CDR3 comprises 15 residues. Germline V gives CDR1 SQVTM, CDR2 ANQGSEA. The CDR3 DNA reads TGCAGCGTCCGCCTCTCCCGGGGGACAACCTACGAGCAGTACTTC. Translation gives CSVRLSRGTTYEQYF.

This chain uses TRBV18 with TRBJ1-1, with 8 positions matching TRBD1. J lost 1 base, V lost 2 bases, and 9 bases had no gene match. The CDR3 runs to 17 residues. CDR1 and CDR2 (germline): KGHSH, LQKENI. CDR3 in amino acids: CASSPLLLQGENTEAFF. The DNA for the CDR3 is TGTGCCAGCTCACCATTACTACTACAGGGGGAGAACACTGAAGCTTTCTTT.

The genes are TRBV2 and TRBJ2-2, with 8 bases that match TRBD1. The germline V gene has CDR1 SNHLY and CDR2 FYNNEI. The ends lost 3 bases at V and 5 bases at J; junction bases unmatched: 5. CDR3 size: 15 residues. The CDR3: CASSEQGASTGELFF. The CDR3 bases are TGTGCCAGCAGTGAGCAGGGGGCGAGTACCGGGGAGCTGTTTTTT.

The gene calls are TRBV7-7 and TRBJ2-7; unclear D gene. The length of the CDR3 is 12 residues. The germline CDR1 and CDR2 sequences are SSHAT and FNYEAQ (reference sequence). V was clipped by 5 bases and J by 6 bases, with 11 bases between them. The CDR3 bases are TGTGCCAGCAGCGCCCGAACCGGCGAGCAGTACTTC. This gives the protein CASSARTGEQYF.

Details on this clonotype: An end of the junction does not agree with germline; a read error may underlie this. The chain uses TRBV11-3 and TRBJ1-6; D is unclear. CDR1 is SGHNT and CDR2 is YENEEA in the germline V gene. The CDR3 is made up of 14 amino acids. The CDR3: CTSSLAGRNSPLHF. In DNA, the CDR3 is TGTACCAGCAGCTTAGCAGGCAGGAATTCACCCCTCCACTTT.

In this sample, this clonotype turned up many times. The V gene is TRBV29-1, the J gene TRBJ2-5; D gene unclear. Trimming left V 0 bases short and J 1 base short, with 9 bases between. CDR3 length equals 14 residues. Looked up from germline, CDR1 is SQVTM and CDR2 is ANQGSEA. In DNA form, the CDR3 reads TGCAGCGTTGAAGATCCCGGCAGCCAAGAGACCCAGTACTTC. Its protein product is CSVEDPGSQETQYF.

This clonotype has just a few counts. The gene calls are TRBV3-1 and TRBJ2-6; possible D gene TRBD1, 5 bases. V lost 3 bases and J lost 0, with 12 bases in between. CDR3 size: 17 residues. The germline gives CDR1 LGHDT, CDR2 YNNKEL (reference sequence). The CDR3 region is CASSHLWGSSGANVLTF. The CDR3 nucleotides read TGTGCCAGCAGCCATCTCTGGGGCAGCTCTGGGGCCAACGTCCTGACTTTC.

This clonotype was seen a few times. This sequence joins TRBV7-9 and TRBJ2-3; maybe TRBD1 (6 bases). The CDR3 consists of 19 residues. In germline, CDR1 is SEHNR, CDR2 FQNEAQ (reference sequence). V dropped 5 bases and J dropped 6 bases, with 30 bases sitting between them. CDR3 nucleotides: TGTGCCAGCAGCACCCCCCCCCGAGGGGGAGTGGCCGTATCGGATACGCAGTATTTT. Protein product: CASSTPPRGGVAVSDTQYF.

The rearrangement joins TRBV3-1 to TRBJ2-1; D gene unclear. Germline values: CDR1 LGHDT, CDR2 YNNKEL (reference sequence). This CDR3 has 15 residues. The V gene lost 0 bases and the J gene lost 5 bases, with 11 bases spanning the gap. CDR3 sequence: CASSQDLGVHNEQFF. The CDR3 bases are TGTGCCAGCAGCCAAGATCTGGGCGTCCACAATGAGCAGTTCTTC.

The chain has TRBV19 and TRBJ2-2; D gene unclear. V lost 7 bases and J lost 3, with 12 bases in between. The V gene's germline CDR1 is LNHDA and CDR2 SQIVND (reference sequence). The CDR3 spans 14 residues. The CDR3 DNA reads TGTGCCAGTAATGCAGCAGCATACACCGGGGAGCTGTTTTTT. This sequence encodes CASNAAAYTGELFF.

The V and J genes are TRBV7-9 and TRBJ2-3; 8 positions match TRBD2. This CDR3 has 16 amino acids. Germline lookup yields CDR1 SEHNR and CDR2 FQNEAQ (reference sequence). Trimming removed 1 base from V and 0 bases from J; junction bases left unmatched: 3. The CDR3 nucleotides read TGTGCCAGCAGCTTAGGACTAGCGATTAGCACAGATACGCAGTATTTT. Protein product: CASSLGLAISTDTQYF. Full variable domain (remainder filled in from reference TRBV7-9 and TRBJ2-3): DTGVSQNPRHKITKRGQNVTFRCDPISEHNRLYWYRQTLGQGPEFLTYFQNEAQLEKSRLLSDRFSAERPKGSFSTLEIQRTEQGDSAMYLCASSLGLAISTDTQYFGPGTRLTVL.

A few counts support this clonotype. The chain carries TRBV3-1 and TRBJ2-5; D gene uncertain. Trimming removed 5 bases from V and 5 bases from J, with 15 bases in between. The CDR3 totals 14 residues. The V gene's germline CDR1 is LGHDT and CDR2 YNNKEL (reference sequence). This chain's CDR3 is CASSDMVHRETQYF. The CDR3 nucleotides are TGTGCCAGCAGCGATATGGTGCACCGGGAGACCCAGTACTTC.

This clonotype was detected only once. This chain connects TRBV3-1 to TRBJ1-2, with a weak D call TRBD1 (5 bases). The CDR3 is made up of 12 amino acids. Germline values: CDR1 LGHDT, CDR2 YNNKEL (reference sequence). The V end was cut by 4 bases, the J end by 4 bases, with 7 bases between. The chain's CDR3 is CASSPGLYGYTF. CDR3 DNA sequence: TGTGCCAGCAGCCCGGGGCTCTATGGCTACACCTTC. The complete variable domain, with remaining parts taken from reference TRBV3-1 and TRBJ1-2, reads DTAVSQTPKYLVTQMGNDKSIKCEQNLGHDTMYWYKQDSKKFLKIMFSYNNKELIINETVPNRFSPKSPDKAHLNLHINSLELGDSAVYFCASSPGLYGYTFGSGTRLTVV.

This clonotype was seen ten or more times. J is TRBJ2-1 and V is TRBV7-9; no definite D call. The germline V and J ends were trimmed by 2 bases and 0 bases, with 11 bases remaining between them. The CDR3 extends over 16 amino acids. CDR1 SEHNR and CDR2 FQNEAQ come from the germline V gene (reference sequence). CDR3 region: CASSLIGQASYNEQFF. The CDR3 nucleotides read TGTGCCAGCAGCTTAATAGGTCAGGCCTCCTACAATGAGCAGTTCTTC.

This clonotype turned up a few times. This chain joins TRBV6-1 and TRBJ2-3; TRBD1 matches 8 bases. Germline CDR1 is MNHNS and CDR2 is SASEGT. The CDR3 spans 15 residues. Losses at the gene ends were 6 bases for V and 2 bases for J; bases not matched to a gene: 7. The DNA for the CDR3 is TGTGCCAGCAGGGACAGGGACGTATTCACAGATACGCAGTATTTT. This codes for CASRDRDVFTDTQYF.

This clonotype showed up many times. J is TRBJ1-6 and V is TRBV18; D perhaps matches TRBD1 (5 bases). CDR1 is KGHSH, CDR2 LQKENI, per germline. The CDR3 is 14 residues long. V gave up 3 bases and J gave up 7 bases, with 10 bases separating them. CDR3 sequence reads: CASSPLQDNSPLHF. The CDR3 bases are TGTGCCAGCTCACCGTTACAGGACAATTCACCCCTCCACTTT.

This clonotype was detected a few times. The chain links TRBV6-2 or TRBV6-3 to TRBJ2-7; D possibly corresponds to TRBD2 (5 bases). Trimming removed 0 bases from V and 2 bases from J, with 14 bases in between. CDR1 is MNHEY and CDR2 is SVGEGT in the germline V gene. This CDR3 contains 16 residues. The DNA for the CDR3 is TGTGCCAGCAGTTACTCCGGGGTTGAGGGCGCCTACGAGCAGTACTTC. It specifies CASSYSGVEGAYEQYF.

This clonotype was detected only a few times. V gene TRBV11-2 combines with J gene TRBJ2-7; the D is unclear. Trimming removed 2 bases from V and 3 bases from J, with 11 bases in between. This CDR3 is 14 amino acids long. Per germline, CDR1 SGHAT and CDR2 FQNNGV. In nucleotides, the CDR3 is TGTGCCAGCAGCTTACTTGGCAGCTACTACGAGCAGTACTTC. Translated, it gives CASSLLGSYYEQYF.

This clonotype came up a few times. V and J are TRBV20-1 and TRBJ2-7; 7 nucleotides line up with TRBD1. V lost 6 bases, J lost 4 bases, and 9 bases stayed unmatched. The germline gives CDR1 DFQATT, CDR2 SNEGSKA (reference sequence). CDR3 size: 13 residues. CDR3: CSASGQRGYEQYF. CDR3 DNA sequence: TGCAGTGCATCGGGACAGCGAGGGTACGAGCAGTACTTC.